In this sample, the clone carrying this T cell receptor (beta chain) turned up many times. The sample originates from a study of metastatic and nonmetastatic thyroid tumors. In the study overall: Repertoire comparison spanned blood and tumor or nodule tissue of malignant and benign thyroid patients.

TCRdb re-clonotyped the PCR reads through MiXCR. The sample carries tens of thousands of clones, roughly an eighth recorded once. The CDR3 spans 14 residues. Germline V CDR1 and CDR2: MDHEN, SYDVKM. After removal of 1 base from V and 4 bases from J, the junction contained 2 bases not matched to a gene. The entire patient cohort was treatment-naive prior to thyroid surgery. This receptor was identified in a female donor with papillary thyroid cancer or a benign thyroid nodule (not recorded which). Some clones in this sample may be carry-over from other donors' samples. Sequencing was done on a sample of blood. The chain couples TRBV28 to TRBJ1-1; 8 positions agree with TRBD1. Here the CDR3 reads CASSLSRGLTEAFF. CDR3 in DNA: TGTGCCAGCAGTTTATCCAGGGGGCTCACTGAAGCTTTCTTT.